What follows is one T cell receptor beta chain and its context. Clones were read by immunoSEQ multiplex PCR, and TCRdb kept only the in-frame ones, dropping some. This table has approximately 43,000 clones, around nine tenths appearing once. This entry comes from a study of OX40 agonist ivuxolimab in advanced cancers. Study overall: Two cutaneous melanoma patients and one hepatocellular carcinoma patient, three in all, had partial responses.

The V end was cut by 1 base, the J end by 6 bases, with 9 bases between. The CDR3 runs 13 residues. Germline V lookup: CDR1 SEHNR, CDR2 FQNEAQ (reference sequence). The source material was CD4+ or CD8+ T cells sorted from blood, sampled in a trial of the OX40 agonist ivuxolimab. The receptor's source is an adult with an advanced solid tumor such as melanoma, head and neck, liver or kidney cancer. The chain links TRBV7-9 to TRBJ1-2; D unclear. CDR3 loop: CASSLVATHGYTF. CDR3 DNA sequence: TGTGCCAGCAGCTTAGTCGCTACCCATGGCTACACCTTC.